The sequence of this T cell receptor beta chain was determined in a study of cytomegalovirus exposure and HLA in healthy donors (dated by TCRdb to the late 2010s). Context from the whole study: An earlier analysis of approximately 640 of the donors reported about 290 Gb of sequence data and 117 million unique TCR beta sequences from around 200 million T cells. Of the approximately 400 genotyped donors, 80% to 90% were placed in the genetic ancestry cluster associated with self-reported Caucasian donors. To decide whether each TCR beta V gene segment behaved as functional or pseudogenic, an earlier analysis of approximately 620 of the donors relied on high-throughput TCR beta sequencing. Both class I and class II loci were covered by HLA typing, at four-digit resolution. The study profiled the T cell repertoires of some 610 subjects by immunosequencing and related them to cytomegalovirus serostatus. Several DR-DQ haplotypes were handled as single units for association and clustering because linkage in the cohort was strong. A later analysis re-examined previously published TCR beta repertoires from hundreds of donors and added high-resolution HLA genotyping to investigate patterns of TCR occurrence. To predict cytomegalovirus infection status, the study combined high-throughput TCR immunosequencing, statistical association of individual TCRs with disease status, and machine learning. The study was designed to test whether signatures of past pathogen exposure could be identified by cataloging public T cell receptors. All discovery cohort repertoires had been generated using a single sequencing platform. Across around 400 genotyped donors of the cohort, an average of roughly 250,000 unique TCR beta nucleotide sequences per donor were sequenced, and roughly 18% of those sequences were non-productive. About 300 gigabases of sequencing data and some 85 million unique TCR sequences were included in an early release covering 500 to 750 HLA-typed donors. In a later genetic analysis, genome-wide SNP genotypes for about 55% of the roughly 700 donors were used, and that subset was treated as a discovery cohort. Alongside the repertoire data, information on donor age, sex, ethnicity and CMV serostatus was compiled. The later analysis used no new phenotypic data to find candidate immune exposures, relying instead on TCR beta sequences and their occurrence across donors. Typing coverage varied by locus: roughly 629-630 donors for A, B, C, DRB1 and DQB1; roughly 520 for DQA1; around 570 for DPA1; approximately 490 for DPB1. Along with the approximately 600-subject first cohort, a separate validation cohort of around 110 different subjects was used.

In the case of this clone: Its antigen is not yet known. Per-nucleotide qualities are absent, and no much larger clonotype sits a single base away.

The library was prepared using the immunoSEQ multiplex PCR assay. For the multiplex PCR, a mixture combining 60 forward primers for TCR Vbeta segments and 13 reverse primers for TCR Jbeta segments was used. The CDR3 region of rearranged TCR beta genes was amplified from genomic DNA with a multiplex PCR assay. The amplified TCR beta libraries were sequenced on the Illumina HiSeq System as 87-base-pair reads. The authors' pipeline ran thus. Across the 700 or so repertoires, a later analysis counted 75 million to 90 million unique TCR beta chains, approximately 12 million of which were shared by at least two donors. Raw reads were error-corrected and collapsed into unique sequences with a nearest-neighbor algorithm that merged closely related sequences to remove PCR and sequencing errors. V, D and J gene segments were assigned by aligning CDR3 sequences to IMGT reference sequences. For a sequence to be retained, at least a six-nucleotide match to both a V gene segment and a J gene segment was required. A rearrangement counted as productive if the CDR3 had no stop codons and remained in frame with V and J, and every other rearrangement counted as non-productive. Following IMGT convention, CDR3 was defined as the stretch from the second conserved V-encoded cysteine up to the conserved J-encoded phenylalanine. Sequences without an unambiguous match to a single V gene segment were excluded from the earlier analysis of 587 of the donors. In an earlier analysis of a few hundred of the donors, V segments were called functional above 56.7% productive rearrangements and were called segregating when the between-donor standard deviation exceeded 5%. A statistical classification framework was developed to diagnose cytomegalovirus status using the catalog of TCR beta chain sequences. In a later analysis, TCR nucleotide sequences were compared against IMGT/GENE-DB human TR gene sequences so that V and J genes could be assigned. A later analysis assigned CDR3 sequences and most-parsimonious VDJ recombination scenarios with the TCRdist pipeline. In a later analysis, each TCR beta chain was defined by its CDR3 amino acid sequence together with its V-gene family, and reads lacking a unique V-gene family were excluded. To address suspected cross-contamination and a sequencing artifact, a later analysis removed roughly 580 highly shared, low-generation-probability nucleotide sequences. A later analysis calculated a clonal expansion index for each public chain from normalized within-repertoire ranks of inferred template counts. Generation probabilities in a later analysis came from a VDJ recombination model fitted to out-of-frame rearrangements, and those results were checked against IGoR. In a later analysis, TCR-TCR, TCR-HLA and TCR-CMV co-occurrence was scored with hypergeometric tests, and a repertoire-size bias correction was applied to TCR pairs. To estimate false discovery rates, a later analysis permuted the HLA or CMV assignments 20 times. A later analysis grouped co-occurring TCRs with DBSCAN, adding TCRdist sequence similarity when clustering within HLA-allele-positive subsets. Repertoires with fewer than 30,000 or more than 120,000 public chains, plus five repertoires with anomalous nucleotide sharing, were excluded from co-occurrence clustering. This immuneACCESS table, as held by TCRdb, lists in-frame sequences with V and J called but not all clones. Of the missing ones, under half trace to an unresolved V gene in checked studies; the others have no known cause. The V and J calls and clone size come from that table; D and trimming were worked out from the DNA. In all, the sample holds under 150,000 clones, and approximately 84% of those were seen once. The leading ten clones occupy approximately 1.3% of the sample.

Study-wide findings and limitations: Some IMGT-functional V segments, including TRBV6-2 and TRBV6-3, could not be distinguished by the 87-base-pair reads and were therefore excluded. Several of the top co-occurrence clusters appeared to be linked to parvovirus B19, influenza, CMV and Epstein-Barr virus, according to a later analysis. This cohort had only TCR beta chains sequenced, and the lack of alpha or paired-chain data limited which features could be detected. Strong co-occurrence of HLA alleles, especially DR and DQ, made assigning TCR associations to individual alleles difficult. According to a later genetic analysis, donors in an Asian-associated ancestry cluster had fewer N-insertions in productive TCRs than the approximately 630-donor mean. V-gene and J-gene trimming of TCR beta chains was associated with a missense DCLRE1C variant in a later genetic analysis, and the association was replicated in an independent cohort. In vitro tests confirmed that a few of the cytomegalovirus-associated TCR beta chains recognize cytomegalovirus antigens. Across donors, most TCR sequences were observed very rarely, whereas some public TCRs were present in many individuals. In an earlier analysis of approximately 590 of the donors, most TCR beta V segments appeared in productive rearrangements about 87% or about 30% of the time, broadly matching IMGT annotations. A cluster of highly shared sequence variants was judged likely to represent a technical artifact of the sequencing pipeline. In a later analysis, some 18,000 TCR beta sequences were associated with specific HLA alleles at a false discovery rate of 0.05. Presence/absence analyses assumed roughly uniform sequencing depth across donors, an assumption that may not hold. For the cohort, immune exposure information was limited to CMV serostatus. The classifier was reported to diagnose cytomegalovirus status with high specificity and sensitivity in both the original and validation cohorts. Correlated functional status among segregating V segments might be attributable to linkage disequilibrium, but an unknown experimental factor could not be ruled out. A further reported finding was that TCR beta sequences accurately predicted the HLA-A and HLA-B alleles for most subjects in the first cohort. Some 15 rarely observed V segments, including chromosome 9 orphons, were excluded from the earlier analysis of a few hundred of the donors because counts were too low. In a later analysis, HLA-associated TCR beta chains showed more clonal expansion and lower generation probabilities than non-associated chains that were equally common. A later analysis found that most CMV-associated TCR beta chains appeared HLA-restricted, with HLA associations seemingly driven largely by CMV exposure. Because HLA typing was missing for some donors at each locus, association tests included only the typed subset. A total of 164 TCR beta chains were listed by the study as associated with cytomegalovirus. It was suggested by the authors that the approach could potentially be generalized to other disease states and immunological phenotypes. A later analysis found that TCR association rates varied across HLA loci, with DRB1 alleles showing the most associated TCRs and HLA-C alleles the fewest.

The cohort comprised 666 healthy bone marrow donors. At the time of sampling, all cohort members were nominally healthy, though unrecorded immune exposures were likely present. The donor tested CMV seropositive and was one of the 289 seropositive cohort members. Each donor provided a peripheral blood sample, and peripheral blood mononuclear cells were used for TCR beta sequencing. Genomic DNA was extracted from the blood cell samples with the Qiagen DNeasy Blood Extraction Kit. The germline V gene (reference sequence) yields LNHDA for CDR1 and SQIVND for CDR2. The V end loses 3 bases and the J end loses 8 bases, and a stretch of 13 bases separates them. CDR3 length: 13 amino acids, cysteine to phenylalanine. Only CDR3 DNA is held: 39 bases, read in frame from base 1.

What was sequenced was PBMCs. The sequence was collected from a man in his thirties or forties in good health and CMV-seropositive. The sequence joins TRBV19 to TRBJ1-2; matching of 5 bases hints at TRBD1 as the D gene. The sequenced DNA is TGTGCCAGTAGTATTTCAACAGGAGGGGGCTACACCTTC. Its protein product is CASSISTGGGYTF.